Below, 21 T cell receptor beta chains from the same sample are listed, as sequenced in a study of Tregs in tolerant kidney transplant recipients (dated by TCRdb to 2018 to 2020). This specimen's time point label, interpreted: blood sample drawn before combined kidney and bone marrow transplant. Library construction relied on the immunoSEQ multiplex PCR assay. The clones in this table, taken by TCRdb from immuneACCESS, are in-frame only. Not every clone is retained; where verified, under half of the shortfall comes from an unresolved V gene, and the cause of the rest is unknown. The sample table records roughly 48,000 clones. Of the sample, roughly 0.85% falls within the top ten clones. The sequenced sample was CD4+ T cells from blood, obtained before the transplant. Every receptor here comes from a human donor who received a combined kidney and bone marrow transplant.

CDR3 DNA, as far as it was read: TGCGCCAGCAGCTTAGTAGCGGGAGGGGAAGAGACC. Translating gives CASSLVAGGEET. The full CDR3 is CASSLVAGGEETQYF. The chain has TRBV5-1 and TRBJ2-5; 11 bases align to TRBD2. Coverage ceases 3 residues before the CDR3 finishes, and the germline J gene fills in the end. Germline CDR1 and CDR2: SGHRS and YFSETQ. V shed 2 bases and J 3 bases; nucleotides not matched to a gene: 3. The CDR3 sequence is 15 residues long.

On this clone itself: Read sequence stops 3 residues before the CDR3 end, and the germline J gene provides the missing end. V and J are TRBV30 and TRBJ2-3, with D maybe TRBD2 (6 bases). Deletions cut 2 bases from V and 0 bases from J, with 12 bases between. The germline CDR1 and CDR2 sequences are GTSNPN and SVGIG (reference sequence). There are 15 residues in the CDR3. CDR3 DNA (partial): TGTGCCTGGAGTACCCTCGCGGGGAGCACAGATACG. Its translation is CAWSTLAGSTDT. The whole CDR3 protein reads CAWSTLAGSTDTQYF.

Details on this clone: The read gets to within 3 residues of the CDR3 end, and the germline J gene fills in the rest. The J gene is TRBJ2-3, the V gene TRBV5-1; 12 bases are a match to TRBD2. The V and J ends lost 4 bases and 2 bases, in that order; junction bases with no gene match: 5. The CDR3 spans 16 residues. Germline CDR1 reads SGHRS; CDR2 reads YFSETQ. The CDR3 spells CASSTGLAGITDTQYF. The CDR3 bases that were read are TGCGCCAGCAGCACCGGACTAGCGGGAATCACAGATACG.

In regard to this clone: The read finishes 3 residues shy of the CDR3 end, and the germline J gene is used to complete it. The chain combines TRBV5-1 with TRBJ1-3; D is perhaps TRBD1 (5 bases). The germline gives CDR1 SGHRS, CDR2 YFSETQ. V lost 2 bases, J lost 0 bases, and 15 bases lay in between. The CDR3 has 17 residues. The CDR3 here is CASSLNRRYDSGNTIYF. CDR3 DNA, as far as it was read: TGCGCCAGCAGCTTAAACAGGCGATACGACTCTGGAAACACC.

For this clone: The CDR3 extends 3 residues past the end of the read, so its final part is completed from the germline J gene. This chain links TRBV18 with TRBJ1-5, with D maybe TRBD1 (5 bases). Germline V gene sequence: CDR1 KGHSH, CDR2 LQKENI. V was cut by 3 bases and J by 8 bases, with 14 bases left in between. The CDR3 has 14 amino acids. The CDR3 bases that were read are TGTGCCAGCTCACCTGGGGCCGGTCGAGAGCCC. Protein product: CASSPGAGREP. The entire CDR3 is CASSPGAGREPQHF.

For this clone: From the germline J gene comes the end of the CDR3, since the read stops 3 residues before it. The chain links TRBV19 to TRBJ2-5; 9 bases are shared with TRBD2. V dropped 5 bases and J dropped 5; count of bases not matched to a gene: 6. This CDR3 has 14 residues. Per germline, CDR1 LNHDA and CDR2 SQIVND (reference sequence). The DNA read from the CDR3 is TGTGCCAGTAGTTCCGGGGCGGGGGGGGAGACC. Translated, it gives CASSSGAGGET. The CDR3, in full, reads CASSSGAGGETQYF. Filled out from reference TRBV19 and TRBJ2-5, the complete variable domain reads DGGITQSPKYLFRKEGQNVTLSCEQNLNHDAMYWYRQDPGQGLRLIYYSQIVNDFQKGDIAEGYSVSREKKESFPLTVTSAQKNPTAFYLCASSSGAGGETQYFGPGTRLLVL.

Worth noting for this clone: Read sequence stops 3 residues before the CDR3 end, and the germline J gene provides the missing end. The chain is built from TRBV7-2 and TRBJ1-4, with 7 bases matching TRBD1. The germline V gene has CDR1 SGHTA and CDR2 FQGNSA. The CDR3 runs 14 residues. CDR3 DNA, as far as it was read: TGTGCCAGCAGCCAGGGGGGCAGGGTATATCAA. It encodes CASSQGGRVYQ. The whole CDR3 sequence is CASSQGGRVYQLFF.

On this clone: The CDR3 extends 3 residues past the end of the read, so its final part is completed from the germline J gene. V is TRBV12-3 or TRBV12-4 and J is TRBJ2-1; the match to TRBD2 covers 8 bases. The ends lost 6 bases at V and 5 bases at J; junction bases unmatched: 6. The CDR3 runs 14 residues. The CDR3: CASSPAGADNEQFF. The CDR3 bases that were read are TGTGCCAGCAGCCCAGCGGGAGCCGACAATGAG.

This CDR3 is CSALRTFDEQFF. The DNA read from the CDR3 is TGCAGTGCTCTTAGGACTTTTGATGAG. The chain recombines TRBV20-1 with TRBJ2-1, with D maybe TRBD2 (5 bases). The sequence runs out 3 residues before the end of the CDR3; the remainder is reconstructed from the germline J gene. CDR1 DFQATT and CDR2 SNEGSKA come from the germline V gene (reference sequence). The CDR3 consists of 12 residues. Trimming removed 5 bases at V and 8 bases at J, with 13 bases between.

As for this clone: The CDR3 is cut off 3 residues early in the read; its end comes from the germline J gene. This chain uses TRBV7-2 with TRBJ1-1; D call uncertain. V lost 5 bases and J lost 6, with 16 bases in between. This CDR3 is 14 amino acids long. The germline V gene encodes CDR1 SGHTA and CDR2 FQGNSA. Partial CDR3 DNA: TGTGCCAGCAGCGTACCCTCGCGGGGATCTGAA. Translated: CASSVPSRGSE. The full CDR3 is CASSVPSRGSEAFF.

Note on this clone: The CDR3 extends 3 residues past the end of the read, so its final part is completed from the germline J gene. The genes are TRBV7-9 and TRBJ1-5, with TRBD1 matching 7 bases. Germline V gene data show CDR1 as SEHNR and CDR2 as FQNEAQ (reference sequence). J was trimmed by 0 bases and V by 1 base; bases with no gene match: 0. The CDR3 has 15 amino acids. Partial CDR3 DNA: TGTGCCAGCAGCTTAGGGGACAGTAGCAATCAGCCC. This encodes CASSLGDSSNQP. Given in full, the CDR3 is CASSLGDSSNQPQHF.

The chain's CDR3 is CASSYGLAGGTSYEQYF. The CDR3 bases that were read are TGCGCCAGCAGCTACGGACTAGCGGGAGGCACGTCCTACGAG. The rearrangement uses TRBV5-1 and TRBJ2-7; 14 bases line up with TRBD2. The CDR3 extends 3 residues past the end of the read, so its final part is completed from the germline J gene. Trimming removed 3 bases from V and 1 base from J; junction bases left unmatched: 6. CDR3 length: 17 residues. Germline assignment: CDR1 SGHRS and CDR2 YFSETQ.

Details on this clone: The sequenced fragment ends 3 residues before the CDR3 boundary, so the rest is inferred from the germline J gene. J is TRBJ2-3 and V is TRBV19; the match to TRBD2 covers 10 bases. CDR1 is LNHDA and CDR2 is SQIVND in the germline V gene (reference sequence). After removal of 6 bases from V and 5 bases from J, the junction contained 8 bases not matched to a gene. The length of the CDR3 is 15 residues. The part of the CDR3 DNA that was read is TGTGCCAGTAGGCCCCTAGCGGGAGAGGGAGATACG. Protein: CASRPLAGEGDT. The CDR3 as a whole reads CASRPLAGEGDTQYF. Combining the CDR3 with reference TRBV19 and TRBJ2-3 gives the whole variable domain DGGITQSPKYLFRKEGQNVTLSCEQNLNHDAMYWYRQDPGQGLRLIYYSQIVNDFQKGDIAEGYSVSREKKESFPLTVTSAQKNPTAFYLCASRPLAGEGDTQYFGPGTRLTVL.

A note on this clone: The observed sequence ends 3 residues before the CDR3 terminus, with the missing tail filled in from the germline J gene. The chain carries TRBV20-1 and TRBJ2-1, with 8 bases that match TRBD2. This CDR3 spans 18 amino acids. Germline V gene lookup returns CDR1 DFQATT and CDR2 SNEGSKA (reference sequence). With 2 bases clipped from V and 0 bases from J, the junction kept 12 bases outside the gene matches. This chain's CDR3 is CSARSGTSFSSSYNEQFF. Partial CDR3 DNA: TGCAGTGCTAGAAGCGGGACTAGTTTCAGTAGCTCCTACAATGAG.

In the case of this clone: With the read ending 3 residues before the CDR3 end, the germline J gene is used to fill in that end. The V gene is TRBV5-1, the J gene TRBJ1-1; the D is unclear. CDR1 and CDR2 from the germline V gene are SGHRS and YFSETQ. V lost 8 bases, J lost 1 base, and 6 bases lay in between. This CDR3 has 11 amino acids. The CDR3 DNA, read in part, is TGCGCCAGTACAGCGAACACTGAA. Translating it yields CASTANTE. Given in full, the CDR3 is CASTANTEAFF. The full variable domain, rest sourced from reference TRBV5-1 and TRBJ1-1, is KAGVTQTPRYLIKTRGQQVTLSCSPISGHRSVSWYQQTPGQGLQFLFEYFSETQRNKGNFPGRFSGRQFSNSRSEMNVSTLELGDSALYLCASTANTEAFFGQGTRLTVV.

In regard to this clone: The read gets to within 3 residues of the CDR3 end, and the germline J gene fills in the rest. The chain employs TRBV5-1 and TRBJ1-4; D ambiguous. Germline V gene sequence: CDR1 SGHRS, CDR2 YFSETQ. CDR3 size: 14 residues. Trimming removed 0 bases at V and 8 bases at J, with 11 bases between. The CDR3 DNA, read in part, is TGCGCCAGCAGCTTGGGTCAGGTTGGGGAAAAA. Its translation is CASSLGQVGEK. The CDR3 as a whole reads CASSLGQVGEKLFF.

With respect to this clone: Sequencing ends 3 residues short of the CDR3 end; the germline J gene provides the rest. The genes are TRBV7-9 and TRBJ1-4; a weak D match, TRBD1 (5 bases). This CDR3 contains 14 residues. Trimming took 3 bases from V and 7 from J, leaving 12 bases between them. Germline assignment: CDR1 SEHNR and CDR2 FQNEAQ (reference sequence). Incomplete CDR3 DNA: TGTGCCAGCAGCTTGGGGCCCGGGTCTGAAAAA. Protein sequence: CASSLGPGSEK. The entire CDR3 sequence reads CASSLGPGSEKLFF. Together with reference TRBV7-9 and TRBJ1-4, the CDR3 gives the full variable domain: DTGVSQNPRHKITKRGQNVTFRCDPISEHNRLYWYRQTLGQGPEFLTYFQNEAQLEKSRLLSDRFSAERPKGSFSTLEIQRTEQGDSAMYLCASSLGPGSEKLFFGSGTQLSVL.

Note on this clone: The CDR3 extends 3 residues past the end of the read, so its final part is completed from the germline J gene. The chain carries TRBV29-1 and TRBJ2-1; D might be TRBD2 (5 bases). The CDR3 spans 13 residues. The V and J ends lost 3 bases and 3 bases respectively, with 9 bases between them. The germline V gene encodes CDR1 SQVTM and CDR2 ANQGSEA. Incomplete CDR3 DNA: TGCAGCGTTGATCTTAGCGTCTACAATGAG. Protein sequence: CSVDLSVYNE. The entire CDR3 protein reads CSVDLSVYNEQFF.

As to this clone: The CDR3 is cut off 3 residues early in the read; its end comes from the germline J gene. The chain has TRBV2 and TRBJ1-1; TRBD1 matches 7 bases. The CDR3 sequence is 14 residues long. Germline CDR1 SNHLY, CDR2 FYNNEI. Trimming took 3 bases from V and 1 from J; bases not matched to a gene: 2. CDR3 DNA, as far as it was read: TGTGCCAGCAGTGACAGGACAGGGAACACTGAA. Amino acids: CASSDRTGNTE. In full, the CDR3 reads CASSDRTGNTEAFF.

As concerns this clone: The read gets to within 3 residues of the CDR3 end, and the germline J gene fills in the rest. This sequence joins TRBV11-3 and TRBJ2-3; possibly TRBD1 for D (6 bases). V lost 4 bases and J 6 bases, leaving 14 bases between the germline ends. Germline assignment: CDR1 SGHNT and CDR2 YENEEA. The CDR3 totals 14 residues. The DNA read from the CDR3 is TGTGCCAGCAGCTCAGGGGCCTCTTCCGATACG. Amino acids: CASSSGASSDT. The entire CDR3 protein reads CASSSGASSDTQYF.

Incomplete CDR3 DNA: TGTGCCAGCACCGATGCTAGCGGGAGCTACTACAATGAG. Protein product: CASTDASGSYYNE. The entire CDR3 protein is CASTDASGSYYNEQFF. V and J are TRBV2 and TRBJ2-1; the match to TRBD2 covers 10 bases. Read data end 3 residues before the CDR3 end; the end is taken from the germline J gene. V was clipped by 7 bases and J by 3 bases; unmatched bases: 9. In germline, CDR1 is SNHLY, CDR2 FYNNEI. This CDR3 contains 16 residues.